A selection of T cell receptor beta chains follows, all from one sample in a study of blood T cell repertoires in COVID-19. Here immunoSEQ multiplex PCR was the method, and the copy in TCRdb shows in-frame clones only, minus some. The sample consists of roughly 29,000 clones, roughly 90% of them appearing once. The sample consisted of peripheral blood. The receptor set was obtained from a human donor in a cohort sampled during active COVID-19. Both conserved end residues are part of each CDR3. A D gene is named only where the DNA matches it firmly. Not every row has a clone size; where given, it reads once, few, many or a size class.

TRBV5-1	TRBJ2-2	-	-	CAASSGGGGTGELFF	TGCGCCGCCAGCAGTGGCGGGGGCGGGACCGGGGAGCTGTTTTTT
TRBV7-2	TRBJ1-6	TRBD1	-	CASSQRTGGSSPLHF	TGTGCCAGCAGTCAAAGGACAGGGGGAAGTTCACCCCTCCACTTT
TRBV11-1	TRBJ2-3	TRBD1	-	CASSWGQNLADTQYF	TGTGCCAGCAGCTGGGGACAGAACTTGGCAGATACGCAGTATTTT
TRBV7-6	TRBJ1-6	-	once	CASSPGQTSYNSPLHF	TGTGCCAGCAGCCCGGGACAAACCTCCTATAATTCACCCCTCCACTTT
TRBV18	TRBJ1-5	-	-	CASSQGPSNQPQHF	TGTGCCAGCTCACAGGGGCCGAGCAATCAGCCCCAGCATTTT
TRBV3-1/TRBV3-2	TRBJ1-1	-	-	CASSLNRDTEAFF	TGTGCCAGCAGCCTAAACAGGGACACTGAAGCTTTCTTT
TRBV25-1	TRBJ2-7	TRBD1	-	CASSAEQGAYEQYF	TGTGCCAGCAGTGCAGAACAGGGGGCGTACGAGCAGTACTTC
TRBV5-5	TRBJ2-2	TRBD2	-	CASSWGGGGASNTGELFF	TGTGCCAGCAGCTGGGGCGGCGGGGGGGCTTCGAACACCGGGGAGCTGTTTTTT
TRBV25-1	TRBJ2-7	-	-	CASSEGGGPRDEQYF	TGTGCCAGCAGTGAAGGGGGGGGCCCCCGGGACGAGCAGTACTTC
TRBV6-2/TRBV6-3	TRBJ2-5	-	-	CASSSGGTQYF	TGTGCCAGCAGCTCCGGTGGGACCCAGTACTTC
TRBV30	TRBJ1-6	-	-	CAWAPGSSYNSPLHF	TGTGCCTGGGCTCCGGGGAGCTCCTATAATTCACCCCTCCACTTT
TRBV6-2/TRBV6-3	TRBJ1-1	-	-	CASSYGLMNTEAFF	TGTGCCAGCAGTTACGGACTTATGAACACTGAAGCTTTCTTT
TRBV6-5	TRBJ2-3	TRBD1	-	CASTDTGVPTDTQYF	TGTGCCAGCACCGACACAGGGGTTCCCACAGATACGCAGTATTTT
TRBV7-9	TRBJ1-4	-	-	CASSPRGGNEKLFF	TGTGCCAGCAGCCCCCGAGGGGGAAATGAAAAACTGTTTTTT
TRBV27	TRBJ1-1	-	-	CASSSIAWPPGEAFF	TGTGCCAGCAGTTCGATAGCGTGGCCCCCGGGGGAAGCTTTCTTT
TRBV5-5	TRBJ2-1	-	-	CASSALADGSYNEQFF	TGTGCCAGCAGCGCACTAGCTGATGGCTCCTACAATGAGCAGTTCTTC
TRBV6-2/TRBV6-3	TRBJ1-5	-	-	CASSYTSRTGSNQPQHF	TGTGCCAGCAGTTACACCTCCCGTACGGGTAGCAATCAGCCCCAGCATTTT
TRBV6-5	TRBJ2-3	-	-	CASADVGGLTDTQYF	TGTGCCAGCGCCGACGTAGGAGGTTTGACAGATACGCAGTATTTT
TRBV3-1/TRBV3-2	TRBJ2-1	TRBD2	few	CASSQPGTSADEQFF	TGTGCCAGCAGCCAACCCGGGACTAGCGCGGATGAGCAGTTCTTC
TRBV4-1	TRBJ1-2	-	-	CASSQATGARYGYTF	TGCGCCAGCAGCCAAGCGACAGGCGCCCGCTATGGCTACACCTTC
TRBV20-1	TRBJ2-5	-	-	CSASEARGKKETQYF	TGCAGTGCTAGTGAGGCCAGGGGAAAAAAAGAGACCCAGTACTTC
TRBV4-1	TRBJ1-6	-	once	CASSPGPGRHNSPLHF	TGCGCCAGCAGCCCCGGGCCGGGGAGGCACAATTCACCCCTCCACTTT
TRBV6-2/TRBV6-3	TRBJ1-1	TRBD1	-	CASSGTAMGEAFF	TGTGCCAGCAGCGGGACAGCCATGGGTGAAGCTTTCTTT
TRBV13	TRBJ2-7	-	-	CASSSTALSYEQYF	TGTGCCAGCAGCTCGACTGCTCTCTCCTACGAGCAGTACTTC
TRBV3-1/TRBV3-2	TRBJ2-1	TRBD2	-	CASNQGGLAGDPKFF	TGTGCCAGCAACCAAGGTGGACTAGCGGGTGATCCTAAGTTCTTC
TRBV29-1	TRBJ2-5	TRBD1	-	CSVWLQGLQETQYF	TGCAGCGTTTGGCTACAGGGGCTCCAAGAGACCCAGTACTTC
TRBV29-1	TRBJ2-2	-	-	CSARNGQNTGELFF	TGCAGCGCCCGAAATGGCCAGAACACCGGGGAGCTGTTTTTT
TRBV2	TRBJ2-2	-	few	CASKRVSTGELFF	TGTGCCAGCAAGAGGGTGAGCACCGGGGAGCTGTTTTTT
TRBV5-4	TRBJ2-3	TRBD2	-	CASSFGLAEGDTQYF	TGTGCCAGCAGCTTCGGACTAGCGGAGGGGGATACGCAGTATTTT
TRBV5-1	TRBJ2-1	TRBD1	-	CASSPGTGGTYNEQFF	TGCGCCAGCAGCCCGGGGACAGGGGGTACCTACAATGAGCAGTTCTTC
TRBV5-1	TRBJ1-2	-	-	CASSPGPAYGYTF	TGCGCCAGCAGCCCTGGGCCCGCCTATGGCTACACCTTC
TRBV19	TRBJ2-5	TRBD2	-	CASSWTSTGDETQYF	TGTGCCAGTTCCTGGACTAGCACGGGTGATGAGACCCAGTACTTC
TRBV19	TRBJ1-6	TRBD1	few	CASKPGQGARSPLHF	TGTGCCAGTAAGCCGGGACAGGGGGCCCGTTCACCCCTCCACTTT
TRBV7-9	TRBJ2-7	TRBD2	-	CASSPLGGGEAYEQYF	TGTGCCAGCAGTCCTTTGGGCGGGGGGGAAGCCTACGAGCAGTACTTC
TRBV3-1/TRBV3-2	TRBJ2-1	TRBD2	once	CASSSRTSGGAAKFF	TGTGCCAGCAGCTCCCGGACTAGCGGGGGGGCGGCGAAGTTCTTC
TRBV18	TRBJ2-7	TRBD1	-	CASSTRGTGEEQYF	TGTGCCAGCTCAACTCGCGGGACAGGGGAGGAGCAGTACTTC
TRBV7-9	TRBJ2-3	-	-	CASSLDLGGSASTDTQYF	TGTGCCAGCAGCTTGGACTTGGGGGGTTCCGCTAGCACAGATACGCAGTATTTT
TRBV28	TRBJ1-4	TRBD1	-	CASSIGQENEKLFF	TGTGCCAGCAGCATCGGACAGGAAAATGAAAAACTGTTTTTT
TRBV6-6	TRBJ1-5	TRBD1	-	CASSWGQGVVGQPQHF	TGTGCCAGCAGTTGGGGACAGGGGGTAGTCGGGCAGCCCCAGCATTTT
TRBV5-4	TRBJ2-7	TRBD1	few	CASSLEGTGEYEQYF	TGTGCCAGCAGCTTGGAAGGGACAGGGGAATACGAGCAGTACTTC
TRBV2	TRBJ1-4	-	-	CASRAGGGRPEKLFF	TGTGCCAGCAGAGCCGGGGGGGGCCGGCCAGAAAAACTGTTTTTT
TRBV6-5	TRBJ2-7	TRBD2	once	CASSTRTGGNYEQYF	TGTGCCAGCAGTACTCGGACGGGAGGAAACTACGAGCAGTACTTC
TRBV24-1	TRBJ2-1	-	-	CATSRTAGSYNEQFF	TGTGCCACCAGCAGAACCGCGGGCTCCTACAATGAGCAGTTCTTC
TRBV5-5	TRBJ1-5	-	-	CASSLFQGSNQPQHF	TGTGCCAGCAGCTTGTTCCAGGGAAGCAATCAGCCCCAGCATTTT
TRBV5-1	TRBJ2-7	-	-	CASSSGLRGYEQYF	TGCGCCAGCAGCTCGGGACTGCGGGGCTACGAGCAGTACTTC
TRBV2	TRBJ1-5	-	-	CATNGEGGMDQPQHF	TGTGCCACCAACGGAGAAGGGGGAATGGATCAGCCCCAGCATTTT
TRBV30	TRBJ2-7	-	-	CAWSWEREQYF	TGTGCCTGGAGCTGGGAGAGGGAGCAGTACTTC
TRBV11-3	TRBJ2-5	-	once	CASSLVPSSDWKETQYF	TGTGCCAGCAGCTTAGTTCCCTCCTCGGACTGGAAAGAGACCCAGTACTTC
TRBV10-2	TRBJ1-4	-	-	CASSDPPGLEKLFF	TGCGCCAGCAGTGACCCTCCCGGGTTAGAAAAACTGTTTTTT
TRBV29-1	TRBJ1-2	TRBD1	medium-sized	CSVRITGGSLNGYTF	TGCAGCGTTAGGATCACAGGGGGCTCGTTGAATGGCTACACCTTC
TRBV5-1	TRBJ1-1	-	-	CASSLEGRGLSEAFF	TGCGCCAGCAGCTTGGAGGGCAGGGGCTTATCGGAAGCTTTCTTT
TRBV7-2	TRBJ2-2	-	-	CASSPVVTGELFF	TGTGCCAGCAGCCCGGTTGTGACCGGGGAGCTGTTTTTT
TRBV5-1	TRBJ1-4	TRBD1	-	CASSLDGQGNEKLFF	TGCGCCAGCAGCTTGGATGGACAGGGTAATGAAAAACTGTTTTTT
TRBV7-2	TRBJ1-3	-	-	CASSLETAISGNTIYF	TGTGCCAGCAGCTTAGAGACAGCCATCTCTGGAAACACCATATATTTT
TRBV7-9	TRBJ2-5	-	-	CASSFGETQYF	TGTGCCAGCAGCTTCGGAGAGACCCAGTACTTC
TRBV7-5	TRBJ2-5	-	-	CARSLDTKKETQYF	TGTGCCAGAAGCTTAGACACGAAGAAAGAGACCCAGTACTTC